A selection of T cell receptor beta chains follows, all from one sample in a study of Graves' ophthalmopathy and Graves' hyperthyroidism. TCRdb re-called the multiplex PCR reads with MiXCR, one entry per CDR3 protein. The sample consists of approximately 410,000 distinct CDR3 sequences, 15% to 17% of them appearing once. Sample: peripheral blood. The receptor set was obtained from a woman under 30 with stable Graves' hyperthyroidism. Both conserved end residues are part of each CDR3.

v_gene	j_gene	CDR3aa
TRBV15	TRBJ1-5	CATSAMGSQPQHF
TRBV5-8	TRBJ2-7	CASRPRGGYEQYF
TRBV2	TRBJ1-2	CASSEKGYGYTF
TRBV19	TRBJ1-1	CASSIPGLNTEAFF
TRBV19	TRBJ1-1	CASTPASYRAHEAFF
TRBV7-2	TRBJ2-5	CASRTAYRVGETQYF
TRBV28	TRBJ2-6	CASRTRRASGANVLTF
TRBV12-3/TRBV12-4	TRBJ1-6	CASSLDRGISSPLHF
TRBV6-5	TRBJ2-4	CASSYYPFEGDPIVNIQYF
TRBV6-5	TRBJ1-2	CASSYSLQGTYGYTF
TRBV5-1	TRBJ2-7	CASSLPALTGSSYEQYF
TRBV12-3/TRBV12-4	TRBJ1-3	CASRGQVRGTIYF
TRBV6-5	TRBJ1-5	CASSYPGAKNQPQHF
TRBV11-3	TRBJ2-7	CASSLSGAGRNEQYF
TRBV25-1	TRBJ2-2	CASSGDLSGELFF
TRBV11-2	TRBJ2-5	CASSFFGTGAGETQYF
TRBV5-1	TRBJ1-1	CASSLGVRGVTEAFF
TRBV11-1	TRBJ2-2	CASSPGTGITGELFF
TRBV2	TRBJ1-5	CASSSTSQGAAQHF
TRBV7-2	TRBJ1-1	CASSLGMVSGAFF
TRBV20-1	TRBJ2-7	CSAPRAGGYEQYF
TRBV19	TRBJ2-5	CASQPSDGPETQYF
TRBV20-1	TRBJ1-2	CSATTASANYGYTF
TRBV11-2	TRBJ1-5	CASSPDAPRGTNQPQHF
TRBV7-2	TRBJ1-1	CASSGGQGMNTEALF
TRBV20-1	TRBJ1-1	CSARDKMRGRYYTSNTEAFF
TRBV3-1	TRBJ1-2	CASADLGGYTF
TRBV11-2	TRBJ1-1	CASSPMTRGSTEAFF
TRBV2	TRBJ2-4	CASTGGRGKNIQYF
TRBV11-2	TRBJ2-7	CASSLGRGVYEQYF
TRBV7-7	TRBJ1-1	CASSRTLNTEAFF
TRBV12-3/TRBV12-4	TRBJ2-7	CASTGTLDYEQYF
TRBV11-2	TRBJ2-7	CASSLGWRGAAYEQYF
TRBV15	TRBJ1-5	CATSRGAGPYSNQPQHF
TRBV12-3/TRBV12-4	TRBJ1-1	CASSSSAEAFF
TRBV6-1	TRBJ1-1	CASSELSCISEAFF
TRBV6-2/TRBV6-3	TRBJ1-2	CASSPLITNYGYTF
TRBV5-1	TRBJ1-1	CASSWDQGNTEAFF
TRBV6-1	TRBJ1-1	CASSAPDRNTEAFF
TRBV10-3	TRBJ2-7	CAISELTAYNRGGSYEQYF
TRBV7-2	TRBJ1-5	CASSTGRGSNQPQHF
TRBV11-2	TRBJ1-1	CASSVARNTEAFF
TRBV19	TRBJ1-3	CASSTTHGATIYF
TRBV11-2	TRBJ2-7	CASSPKAGQASYEQHF
TRBV7-4	TRBJ2-7	CASSLNREQYF